This T cell receptor (beta chain) is drawn from a study of T-cell memory formation after mild COVID-19. The CDR3 is made up of 16 amino acids. Trimming removed 3 bases from V and 3 bases from J, with 18 bases in between. MiXCR was run by TCRdb on the 5' RACE reads, yielding one entry per CDR3 protein. The table shows 150,000 to 200,000 distinct CDR3 sequences, with around a fifth occurring only once. Specimen: PBMCs or a T cell subset sorted from them (not recorded which). This TCR came from an adult woman who had mild COVID-19 (a few samples of this study predate the infection). Cell type and time point are not known. The chain couples TRBV12-3 or TRBV12-4 to TRBJ2-7, with D perhaps being TRBD1 or TRBD2 (5 bases each). The CDR3 loop is CASSLGAPVGHYEQYF. The CDR3 nucleotides read TGTGCCAGCAGTTTGGGAGCCCCCGTTGGACACTACGAGCAGTACTTC.